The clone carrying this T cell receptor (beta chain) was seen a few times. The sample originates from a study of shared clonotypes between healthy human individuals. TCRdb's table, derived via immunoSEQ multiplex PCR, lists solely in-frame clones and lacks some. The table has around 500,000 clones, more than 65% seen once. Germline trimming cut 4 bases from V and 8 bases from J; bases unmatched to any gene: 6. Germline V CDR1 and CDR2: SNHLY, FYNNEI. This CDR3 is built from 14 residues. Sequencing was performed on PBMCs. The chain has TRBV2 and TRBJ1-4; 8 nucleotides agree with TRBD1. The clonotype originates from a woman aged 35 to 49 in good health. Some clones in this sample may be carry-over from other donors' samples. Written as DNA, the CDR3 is TGTGCCAGCAGTGTTCGGACAGGGTTCGAAAAACTGTTTTTT. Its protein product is CASSVRTGFEKLFF.